This T cell receptor (beta chain) appears in the sequencing data of a study of blood T cell repertoires in COVID-19. Study in general: From the United States, Italy and Spain came samples of acute and convalescent COVID-19. From T cells, B-cell-depleted T cells, or PBMCs came the material, which was cDNA or gDNA.

Patients in Seattle were enrolled during active infection, then followed longitudinally. This CDR3 has 14 residues. V dropped 0 bases and J dropped 1 base, with 7 bases sitting between them. The germline CDR1 and CDR2 sequences are SGHAT and FQNNGV. This clone was counted a few times. The same CDR3 is also encoded by other DNA sequences in this sample. Per the authors' pipeline: Using reference gene primer amplification, nucleated cell counts were estimated. TCRdb's table, derived via immunoSEQ multiplex PCR, lists solely in-frame clones and lacks some. The D gene and trimming were derived from the DNA, and the V and J assignments and clone size from that table. The data contain approximately 300,000 clones, around nine tenths of them seen just once; the ten biggest clones take up nearly 7%.

The sequencing sample was made of peripheral blood. The TCR originated in a woman aged 25-40 years with COVID-19, enrolled during active disease. The V and J genes are TRBV11-2 and TRBJ2-7; D is possibly TRBD2 (5 bases). The CDR3 region is CASSLDPGSYEQYF. DNA for the CDR3: TGTGCCAGCAGCTTAGATCCGGGATCCTACGAGCAGTACTTC.